This T cell receptor beta chain emerged from a study of blood T cell repertoires in COVID-19. Whole-study context: The analysed material was cDNA or gDNA that came from T cells, B-cell-depleted T cells, or PBMCs.

The V segment lost 3 bases and the J segment 2 bases; nucleotides outside the gene matches: 8. The CDR3 is 16 amino acids. In germline, CDR1 is SGHAT, CDR2 FQNNGV. Followed longitudinally, the Seattle patients had been enrolled during active infection. Data came from immunoSEQ multiplex PCR; TCRdb stores just in-frame clones and leaves some out. The sample yields about 430,000 clones, about 87% seen once. Material: peripheral blood. The chain couples TRBV11-2 to TRBJ2-3; TRBD2 matches at 7 bases. The clonotype comes from a man younger than 35 with COVID-19, enrolled during active disease. CDR3 amino acids: CASSFRAGTDTDTQYF. The CDR3 bases are TGTGCCAGCAGCTTCAGAGCGGGGACCGACACAGATACGCAGTATTTT.